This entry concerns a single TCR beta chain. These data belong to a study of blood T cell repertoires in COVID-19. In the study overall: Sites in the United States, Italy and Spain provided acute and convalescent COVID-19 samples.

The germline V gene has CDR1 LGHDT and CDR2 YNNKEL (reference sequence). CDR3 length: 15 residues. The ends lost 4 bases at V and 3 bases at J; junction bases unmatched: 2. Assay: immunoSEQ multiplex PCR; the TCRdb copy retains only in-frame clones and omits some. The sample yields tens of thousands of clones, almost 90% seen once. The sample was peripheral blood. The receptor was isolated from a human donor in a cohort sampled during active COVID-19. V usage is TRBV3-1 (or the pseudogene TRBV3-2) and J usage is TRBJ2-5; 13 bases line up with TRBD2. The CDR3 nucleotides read TGTGCCAGCAGCCCGACTAGCGGGGGGAAAGAGACCCAGTACTTC. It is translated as CASSPTSGGKETQYF.